This T cell receptor (beta chain) was found in a study of regulatory T cells in long-lasting Graves disease. Study results and caveats: The study found persistent patients shared more public clonotypes (roughly 2,500) than new patients (over 900).

A note on this clonotype: Its antigen remains unknown.

The CDR3 spans 13 residues. In germline, CDR1 is KGHSH, CDR2 LQKENI. V lost 3 bases, J lost 4 bases, and 8 bases lay in between. Arm-PCR of CDR3 regions and iRepertoire HTBI primers were the basis on which TCR beta libraries were built. TCRdb reprocessed the multiplex PCR reads via MiXCR and lists one record per CDR3 protein. The sample yields 250,000 to 300,000 distinct CDR3 sequences, 15% to 20% seen once. As to time point: newly diagnosed GD, antithyroid drugs for less than 3 months. With RNA extracted from PBMCs as input, the TCR library was made. The sample also formed part of further work on T cells in Graves' hyperthyroidism and ophthalmopathy.

The source material was peripheral blood mononuclear cells (PBMCs), sampled at new diagnosis, from a patient treated with antithyroid drugs. This TCR derives from a young woman with Graves disease. The chain uses TRBV18 and TRBJ2-3; D may be TRBD1 (5 bases). DNA of the CDR3: TGTGCCAGCTCACCTGGCAGGGCAGATACGCAGTATTTT. Translated, it gives CASSPGRADTQYF.